The clone carrying this T cell receptor (beta chain) was seen a few times. From the 5' RACE reads, TCRdb called clonotypes with MiXCR, one entry per CDR3 protein. The data show roughly 300,000 distinct CDR3 sequences, 6.8% seen once. This specimen belongs to a study of T cells after yellow fever vaccination. This CDR3 has 15 residues. V lost 3 bases, J lost 1 base, and 12 bases lay in between. Germline lookup yields CDR1 SNHLY and CDR2 FYNNEI. This specimen was PBMCs, taken about 41 days after the first yellow fever vaccination. The TCR originated in a man aged 18 to 35 who received the YFV17D yellow fever vaccine. The J gene is TRBJ2-5, the V gene TRBV2, with a possible D match to TRBD1 (6 bases). Here the CDR3 reads CASSEVLRGQETQYF. CDR3 in DNA: TGTGCCAGCAGTGAGGTACTCAGGGGCCAAGAGACCCAGTACTTC.